This T cell receptor (beta chain) stems from a study of T cell clusters in autoimmune cytopenias. Study-wide points: TRB repertoire shifts in secondary cytopenia and chronic lymphocytic leukemia mostly reflected lymphoma, not autoimmunity. Primary autoimmune cytopenia patients seemingly lacked the physiological T cell clusters found in healthy donors.

TRB was amplified from approximately 230 ng of peripheral blood genomic DNA per sample. Worth noting for this clonotype: As yet, its antigen is unknown.

CDR3 length: 17 residues. Germline lookup yields CDR1 MNHEY and CDR2 SVGAGI. TRB was amplified by touch-down multiplex PCR, primer pools A and B combined. TCRdb reprocessed the multiplex PCR reads, keeping one entry per CDR3 protein, no DNA. The sample has nearly 15,000 distinct CDR3 sequences. The same sample was also studied in work on T cell repertoires in aging, cancer and after chemotherapy. From that report: Loss of evenness, beyond lost richness, contributed to age-related TCR diversity decline in cancer patients.

The source is a human donor in good health. The chain employs TRBV6-5 and TRBJ2-6; as DNA is missing, the TRBD2 call by TCRdb cannot be tested. The source material was peripheral blood. The CDR3 here is CASREREGRSGANVLTF.